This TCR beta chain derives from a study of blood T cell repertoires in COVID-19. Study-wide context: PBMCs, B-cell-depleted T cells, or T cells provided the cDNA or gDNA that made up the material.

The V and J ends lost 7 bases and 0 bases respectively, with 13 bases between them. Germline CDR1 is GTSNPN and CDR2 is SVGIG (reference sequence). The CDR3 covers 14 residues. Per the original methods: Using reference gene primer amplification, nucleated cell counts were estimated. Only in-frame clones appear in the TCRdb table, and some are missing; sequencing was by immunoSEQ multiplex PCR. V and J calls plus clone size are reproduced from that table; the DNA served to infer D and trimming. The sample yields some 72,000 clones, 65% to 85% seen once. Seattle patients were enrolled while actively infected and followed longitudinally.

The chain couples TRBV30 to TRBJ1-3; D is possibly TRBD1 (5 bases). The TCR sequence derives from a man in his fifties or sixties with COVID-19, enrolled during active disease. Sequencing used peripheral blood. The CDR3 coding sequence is TGTGCCTTAAATACAGGAACCTCTGGAAACACCATATATTTT. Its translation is CALNTGTSGNTIYF. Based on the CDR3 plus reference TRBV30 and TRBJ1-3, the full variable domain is SQTIHQWPATLVQPVGSPLSLECTVEGTSNPNLYWYRQAAGRGLQLLFYSVGIGQISSEVPQNLSASRPQDRQFILSSKKLLLSDSGFYLCALNTGTSGNTIYFGEGSWLTVV.